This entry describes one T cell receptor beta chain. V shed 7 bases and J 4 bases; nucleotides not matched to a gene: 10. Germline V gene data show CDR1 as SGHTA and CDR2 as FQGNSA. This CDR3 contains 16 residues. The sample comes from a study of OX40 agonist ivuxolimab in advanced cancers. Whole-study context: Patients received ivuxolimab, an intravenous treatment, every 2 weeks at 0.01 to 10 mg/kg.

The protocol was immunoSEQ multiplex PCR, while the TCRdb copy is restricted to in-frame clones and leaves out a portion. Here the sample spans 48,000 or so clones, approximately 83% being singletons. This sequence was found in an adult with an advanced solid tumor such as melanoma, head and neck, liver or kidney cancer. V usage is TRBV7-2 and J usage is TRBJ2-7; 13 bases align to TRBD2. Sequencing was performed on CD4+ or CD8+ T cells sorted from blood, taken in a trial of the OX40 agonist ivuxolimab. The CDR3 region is CASTRLAGGLRYEQYF. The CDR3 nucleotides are TGTGCCAGCACCAGACTAGCGGGGGGCCTAAGATACGAGCAGTACTTC.